Listed below are T cell receptor beta chains from one sample, sequenced in a study of T cell responses to AZD1222 COVID-19 vaccine. Sequenced by immunoSEQ multiplex PCR; TCRdb stores in-frame clones only, minus some. The profile shows about 110,000 clones, 90% of them singletons. This specimen was peripheral blood, taken on day 0 of AZD1222 vaccination. These receptors were obtained from an adult in good health. Both conserved end residues are part of each CDR3. A D gene is named only where the DNA matches it firmly. Size values are once, few and many counts, or a class for expanded clones, and some rows have none.

J | V | size | D | DNA | CDR3
TRBJ1-6 | TRBV10-3 | . | . | TGTGCCATCAGAGGCAGCTATAATTCACCCCTCCACTTT | CAIRGSYNSPLHF
TRBJ2-7 | TRBV7-3 | . | . | TGTGCCAGCAGCCTAAAGGCAGGGTCCGAGCAGTACTTC | CASSLKAGSEQYF
TRBJ2-3 | TRBV5-8 | . | . | TGTGCCAGCAGCTTGGGGACAGTCACCTTTACGCAGTATTTT | CASSLGTVTFTQYF
TRBJ1-5 | TRBV6-6 | . | TRBD1 | TGTGCCAGCATCCCGGGACAGGGGGATCAGCCCCAGCATTTT | CASIPGQGDQPQHF
TRBJ1-1 | TRBV4-3 | few | TRBD1 | TGCGCCAGCAGCCAAGATTATTTAGGGGGCGTCATGAACACTGAAGCTTTCTTT | CASSQDYLGGVMNTEAFF
TRBJ1-5 | TRBV6-5 | once | . | TGTGCCAGCAGTTCCCGTCCAGGACAGCCCCAGCATTTT | CASSSRPGQPQHF
TRBJ2-1 | TRBV30 | . | TRBD2 | TGTGCCTGGAGTGGGGGACTAGGAAATGAGCAGTTCTTC | CAWSGGLGNEQFF
TRBJ1-1 | TRBV2 | few | . | TGTGCCAGCCTAGACGAGACTGGAGCTTTCTTT | CASLDETGAFF
TRBJ2-1 | TRBV4-1 | . | . | TGCGCCAGCAGCCAAGTCTCTTACAATGAGCAGTTCTTC | CASSQVSYNEQFF
TRBJ1-6 | TRBV19 | . | . | TGTGCCAGTACCCGTAACAGGGATGGTTCACCCCTCCACTTT | CASTRNRDGSPLHF
TRBJ1-5 | TRBV28 | once | . | TGTGCCAGCAGTTTATTTGTGGGGGCAGGCAATCAGCCCCAGCATTTT | CASSLFVGAGNQPQHF
TRBJ1-1 | TRBV5-4 | . | . | TGTGCCAGCAGCACCAGGGGTTATGGCACTGAAGCTTTCTTT | CASSTRGYGTEAFF
TRBJ2-2 | TRBV5-1 | . | . | TGCGCCAGCAGCTTGGAGGTAGCTGAGAACACCGGGGAGCTGTTTTTT | CASSLEVAENTGELFF
TRBJ2-2 | TRBV24-1 | . | . | TGTGCCACCAGTGATTCCCAGGGGATCACCGGGGAGCTGTTTTTT | CATSDSQGITGELFF
TRBJ2-1 | TRBV1 | . | . | TGCACCAGCAGCCAATCCCCAGAGACTAGCAGTCTAAATGAGCAGTTCTTC | CTSSQSPETSSLNEQFF
TRBJ1-6 | TRBV6-5 | . | TRBD1 | TGTGCCAGCTTACAGGGGGCAACCCTCCACTTT | CASLQGATLHF
TRBJ2-1 | TRBV12-3/TRBV12-4 | . | TRBD2 | TGTGCCAGTAGCGGGAGGAGGGACAGTGAGCAGTTCTTC | CASSGRRDSEQFF
TRBJ2-7 | TRBV19 | . | . | TGTGCCAGTAGAGGTGGAACCTACGAGCAGTACTTC | CASRGGTYEQYF
TRBJ1-2 | TRBV11-2 | . | . | TGTGCCAGCAGCTTAGATGTGTCGGTCTATGGCTACACCTTC | CASSLDVSVYGYTF
TRBJ1-1 | TRBV6-5 | . | TRBD1 | TGTGCCAGCATTCAGGACAGGGGGCGAACTGAAGCTTTCTTT | CASIQDRGRTEAFF
TRBJ1-6 | TRBV27 | . | TRBD1 | TGTGCCAGCAGTTTTCAGGGGGCTTCCTATAATTCACCCCTCCACTTT | CASSFQGASYNSPLHF
TRBJ2-7 | TRBV7-2 | . | . | TGTGCCAGCAGGCCAGCAGGGGGGGGATACGAGCAGTACTTC | CASRPAGGGYEQYF
TRBJ1-5 | TRBV27 | . | TRBD1 | TGTGCCAGCAGTTTAGGGAGCCAGGGGGGGAGCAATCAGCCCCAGCATTTT | CASSLGSQGGSNQPQHF
TRBJ1-2 | TRBV28 | . | TRBD1 | TGTGCCAGCAGTAAGGACAGGAACGGCTACACCTTC | CASSKDRNGYTF
TRBJ1-1 | TRBV19 | . | . | TGTGCCAGTAGTATAGCGCGGGACTCAGGCGAAGCTTTCTTT | CASSIARDSGEAFF
TRBJ2-5 | TRBV5-1 | . | TRBD2 | TGCGCCAGCAGCTTGGCCCTTGGACTAGCGGGAACGACCCAGTACTTC | CASSLALGLAGTTQYF
TRBJ2-2 | TRBV5-1 | . | . | TGCGCCAGCAGCTCCGGGGACACCGGGGAGCTGTTTTTT | CASSSGDTGELFF
TRBJ2-3 | TRBV28 | . | TRBD2 | TGTGCCAGCGGTGCAGCGGGGGAGGGGAGAGATACGCAGTATTTT | CASGAAGEGRDTQYF
TRBJ2-3 | TRBV7-8 | . | . | TGTGCCAGTCAAAGGGGAGAGGGATCCACAGATACGCAGTATTTT | CASQRGEGSTDTQYF
TRBJ1-1 | TRBV19 | . | . | TGTGCCAGTAGTTCAGCACAGGGTGCGTGGACTGAAGCTTTCTTT | CASSSAQGAWTEAFF
TRBJ2-1 | TRBV3-1/TRBV3-2 | once | TRBD1 | TGTGCCAGCAGCCAAGAGGACAGGGCCTATGAGCAGTTCTTC | CASSQEDRAYEQFF
TRBJ1-6 | TRBV15 | . | TRBD1 | TGTGCCACCAGGGGACAGACCTCATACTCCTCCTATAATTCACCCCTCCACTTT | CATRGQTSYSSYNSPLHF
TRBJ1-2 | TRBV24-1 | . | . | TGTGCCACCAGTGCGACCGGCCGGGGCTACACCTTC | CATSATGRGYTF
TRBJ1-1 | TRBV2 | . | . | TGTGCCAGCAGTCGTACAGGGCGAGCTTTCTTT | CASSRTGRAFF
TRBJ1-2 | TRBV7-8 | . | TRBD1 | TGTGCCAGCAGTTTCGGACAGGGAGGGTATGGCTACACCTTC | CASSFGQGGYGYTF
TRBJ2-7 | TRBV28 | . | . | TGTGCCAGCAGTTTGGGGGGATACTACGAGCAGTACTTC | CASSLGGYYEQYF
TRBJ1-5 | TRBV20-1 | . | TRBD1 | TGCAGTGCTAGTACAGGGGCCATCAATCAGCCCCAGCATTTT | CSASTGAINQPQHF
TRBJ2-1 | TRBV19 | once | TRBD2 | TGTGCCAGTATTAGGGGACTAAGTTTCTACAATGAGCAGTTCTTC | CASIRGLSFYNEQFF
TRBJ1-3 | TRBV30 | . | . | TGTGCCTGGGGGACCGGTGTCTCTGGAAACACCATATATTTT | CAWGTGVSGNTIYF
TRBJ1-5 | TRBV15 | . | . | TGTGCCACCAGCCTTAGGCGGGGACCGGCGAGCAATCAGCCCCAGCATTTT | CATSLRRGPASNQPQHF
TRBJ2-7 | TRBV5-1 | . | . | TGCGCCAGCAGCCCCACGGAAACCAGCTCCTACGAGCAGTACTTC | CASSPTETSSYEQYF
TRBJ2-7 | TRBV18 | . | . | TGTGCCAGCTCACCAAGAGAGGCCATCTCCTACGAGCAGTACTTC | CASSPREAISYEQYF
TRBJ1-5 | TRBV11-2 | . | . | TGTGCCAGCAGCTTAGATGACCAGCAGCCCCAGCATTTT | CASSLDDQQPQHF
TRBJ2-2 | TRBV3-1/TRBV3-2 | . | TRBD1 | TGTGCCAGATCAAGACAGGGTTGCGGTGACGGGGAGCTGTTTTTT | CARSRQGCGDGELFF
TRBJ1-1 | TRBV3-1/TRBV3-2 | . | . | TGTGCCAGCAGCCAAGGCCTAAACACTGAAGCTTTCTTT | CASSQGLNTEAFF
TRBJ2-2 | TRBV6-5 | once | TRBD1 | TGTGCCAGCAGCTTTGACAGGGGATACACCGGGGAGCTGTTTTTT | CASSFDRGYTGELFF